These T cell receptor beta chains were read from a single sample in a study of T cells after yellow fever vaccination. TCRdb redid the calling of the 5' RACE reads with MiXCR, one entry per CDR3 protein. The table lists more than 300,000 distinct CDR3 sequences, around 7% of them singletons. This specimen consisted of PBMCs, obtained roughly 46 days after the first yellow fever vaccination. All receptors derive from a man aged 18 to 29 who received the YFV17D yellow fever vaccine. Both conserved end residues are part of each CDR3. A D gene is named only where the DNA matches it firmly. Only some rows state a clone size, as once, few, many or a class for expanded clones.

V gene	D gene	J gene	clone size	CDR3 DNA	CDR3 protein
TRBV4-3	.	TRBJ1-6	.	TGCGCCAGCAGCCAGCAGTGGCAGGAAAATTCACCCCTCCACTTT	CASSQQWQENSPLHF
TRBV7-2	.	TRBJ2-7	few	TGTGCCAGCAGCCCCCCCCTCCGCAGCGAGCAGTACTTC	CASSPPLRSEQYF
TRBV7-9	TRBD2	TRBJ2-1	few	TGTGCCAGCAGCTTAGGACTAGCGGGGGAATCTTACAATGAGCAGTTCTTC	CASSLGLAGESYNEQFF
TRBV30	.	TRBJ2-3	few	TGTGCCTGGTCTTCACGGCTGAGCACAGATACGCAGTATTTT	CAWSSRLSTDTQYF
TRBV10-3	TRBD2	TRBJ2-5	.	TGTGCCATCTCCGGAGGGAGGGCAGAGACCCAGTACTTC	CAISGGRAETQYF
TRBV18	.	TRBJ2-7	.	TGTGCCAGCTCACCTGGGGGAGGACGCTCCTACGAGCAGTACTTC	CASSPGGGRSYEQYF
TRBV18	.	TRBJ2-5	many	TGTGCCAGCTCACCGCTACGAGGAGGGCAAGAGACCCAGTACTTC	CASSPLRGGQETQYF
TRBV7-6	TRBD1	TRBJ2-1	.	TGTGCCAGCAGTAGATATCCGGGACAGGGGGAACAATCTGGCAATGAGCAGTTCTTC	CASSRYPGQGEQSGNEQFF
TRBV24-1	.	TRBJ1-2	few	TGTGCCACCAGTGATTTCCAGGGCTATGGCTACACCTTC	CATSDFQGYGYTF
TRBV5-1	.	TRBJ1-1	.	TGCGCCAGCAGCAGGACGGCGGCCACTGAAGATTTCTTT	CASSRTAATEDFF
TRBV28	.	TRBJ2-4	.	TGTGCCAGCAGTTTGGGGGGTTCCAAAAACATTCAGTACTTC	CASSLGGSKNIQYF
TRBV6-5	.	TRBJ2-7	many	TGTGCCAGCAGTTACCGCAGCAGGGCCTACGAGCAGTACTTC	CASSYRSRAYEQYF
TRBV4-2	TRBD1	TRBJ2-5	.	TGTGCCAGCAGCCAAGACCTAGAGGGGGCCCTAGAGACCCAGTACTTC	CASSQDLEGALETQYF
TRBV12-3/TRBV12-4	.	TRBJ2-2	.	TGTGCCAGCAGAAATACTCCGGGGACGGTCGACACCGGGGAGCTGTTTTTT	CASRNTPGTVDTGELFF
TRBV11-2	TRBD1	TRBJ2-5	many	TGTGCCAGCAGCACCTGGACAGGGTTAGAGACCCAGTACTTC	CASSTWTGLETQYF
TRBV30	TRBD2	TRBJ2-5	.	TGTGCCTGGAGTGTACAACTTAGCGGGGGGAAGCTCGACCAGTACTTC	CAWSVQLSGGKLDQYF
TRBV7-2	.	TRBJ2-3	.	TGTGCCAGCTCGGACGATTGGGGGTCAGATACGCAGTATTTT	CASSDDWGSDTQYF
TRBV6-5	TRBD1	TRBJ1-4	few	TGTGCCAGCAGCTACCGACAGGGGCATGAAAAACTGTTTTTT	CASSYRQGHEKLFF
TRBV11-2	TRBD1	TRBJ2-1	few	TGTGCCAGCAGCTTAGTCATGGGGGTGACAGGGAGCTCCTACAATGAGCAGTTCTTC	CASSLVMGVTGSSYNEQFF
TRBV14	TRBD2	TRBJ2-1	many	TGTGCCAGCACTAGCGGAAACTACAATGAGCAGTTCTTC	CASTSGNYNEQFF
TRBV20-1	TRBD2	TRBJ2-3	.	TGCAGCACCGCCCCCTCTAGCGGGGGGGGAAGTTCAGATACGCAGTATTTT	CSTAPSSGGGSSDTQYF
TRBV30	.	TRBJ2-5	.	TGTGCCTGGAGTCTCGGGGACCAGTACTTC	CAWSLGDQYF
TRBV12-5	.	TRBJ2-1	few	TGTGCTAGTGGTTTGCCCCTGGGGGGGGGCGCGGGGAATGAGCAGTTCTTC	CASGLPLGGGAGNEQFF
TRBV5-1	TRBD1	TRBJ1-4	few	TGCGCCAGCAGCTACCGGGACAGGGATAATGAAAAACTGTTTTTT	CASSYRDRDNEKLFF
TRBV7-9	.	TRBJ1-5	.	TGTGCCAGCAGCTTAGTCGGGGGGGGTCCCAATCAGCCCCAGCATTTT	CASSLVGGGPNQPQHF
TRBV20-1	.	TRBJ1-2	many	TGCAGTGCTAGATCGGGGGCTAACTATGGCTACACCTTC	CSARSGANYGYTF
TRBV5-1	.	TRBJ1-2	many	TGCGCCAGCAGCTTAAGAGGGACCTATGGCTACACCTTC	CASSLRGTYGYTF
TRBV7-2	.	TRBJ2-7	.	TGTGCCAGCAGCTTAACCGGCCGAAAAAGGTCTCAAGACTTC	CASSLTGRKRSQDF
TRBV20-1	TRBD1	TRBJ2-5	few	TGCAGTGCCCCTAGGACAGGGGAAGAGACCCAGTACTTC	CSAPRTGEETQYF
TRBV9	.	TRBJ1-1	many	TGTGCCAGCAGCCCGCGGGCAGTTAAGAACACTGAAGCTTTCTTT	CASSPRAVKNTEAFF
TRBV29-1	TRBD1	TRBJ1-5	few	TGCAGCGCTCTGACAGGGGGCAGCAATCAGCCCCAGCATTTT	CSALTGGSNQPQHF
TRBV4-1	TRBD1	TRBJ1-2	few	TGCGCCACACAAGAAAACCGGGACAGTGCCTTAATCACCTTC	CATQENRDSALITF
TRBV29-1	.	TRBJ1-5	.	TGCAGCGTTGTATTTGGGACGGGGGGGGTTAGCAATCAGCCCCAGCATTTT	CSVVFGTGGVSNQPQHF
TRBV7-9	.	TRBJ2-1	.	TGTGCCAGCAGCTTAGGACCCACGAGCTCCTACAATGAGCAGTTCTTC	CASSLGPTSSYNEQFF
TRBV29-1	.	TRBJ2-3	few	TGCAGCGTTGAGATAGCGGCCACAGATACGCAGTATTTT	CSVEIAATDTQYF
TRBV6-4	.	TRBJ2-3	.	TGTGCCAGCAGTGAACAGGGAGCTAGCACAGATACGCAGTATTTT	CASSEQGASTDTQYF
TRBV7-9	.	TRBJ1-2	many	TGTGCCAGCAGCGTCCTGAGGCAACTAGGGGACTATGGCTACACCTTC	CASSVLRQLGDYGYTF
TRBV7-9	TRBD2	TRBJ2-3	few	TGTGCCAGCAGCGCGACGCTAGCGGGGGCGGATACGCAGTATTTT	CASSATLAGADTQYF
TRBV4-3	.	TRBJ2-3	.	TGCGCCAGCAGCCAAAGGCCCCGAAGCGAAGGGGCCCCCTTCACAGATACGCAGTATTTT	CASSQRPRSEGAPFTDTQYF
TRBV6-5	.	TRBJ1-6	few	TGTGCCAGCAGTTACGGGCAGGTTAATTCACCCCTCCACTTT	CASSYGQVNSPLHF
TRBV3-1	TRBD2	TRBJ2-1	few	TGTGCCAGCAGTCCTAGCGGGAGCTCCTACAATGAGCAGTTCTTC	CASSPSGSSYNEQFF
TRBV2	TRBD1	TRBJ1-1	few	TGTGCCAGCAGTGGTTCAGGGGGCGAAGCTTTCTTT	CASSGSGGEAFF
TRBV6-2/TRBV6-3	TRBD1	TRBJ1-2	.	TGTGCCAGCGGCCAGGGGGCGCGGATCTATGGCTACACCTTC	CASGQGARIYGYTF
TRBV7-2	.	TRBJ2-5	few	TGTGCCAGCAGCTCCAACAGGGAGACCCAGTACTTC	CASSSNRETQYF
TRBV6-5	.	TRBJ1-2	many	TGTGCCAGCAGTTTCTCAGGGTGGGACTATGGCTACACCTTC	CASSFSGWDYGYTF
TRBV5-4	TRBD2	TRBJ2-3	few	TGTGCCAGCAGTTCCATGACTAGCGGCACAGATACGCAGTATTTT	CASSSMTSGTDTQYF